This TCR beta chain comes out of a study of early T cells in non-severe SARS-CoV-2 infection. Study background: RNA in bulk from unsorted whole blood was sequenced, and chains were unpaired. Overall study results and limits: Matching results from VDJdb favored anti-spike CD8 responses, leaving private and CD4 specificities undetected.

CDR3 size: 16 residues. Trimming removed 2 bases at V and 0 bases at J, with 8 bases between. Individual cDNA molecules received unique molecular identifiers. One entry per CDR3 protein results from TCRdb running MiXCR on the 5' RACE reads. This repertoire shows about 80,000 distinct CDR3 sequences, 12% found once; its top ten account for roughly a sixth. This clonotype was counted at least ten times. The antigen is undetermined. The rearrangement uses TRBV12-3 or TRBV12-4 and TRBJ2-6; D gene ambiguous. The TCR was taken from an adult who was a healthcare worker with PCR-confirmed SARS-CoV-2 infection or an uninfected control (not recorded which). The donor label of this sample is uncertain. The starting material was whole blood, obtained at baseline. This CDR3 reads CASSLPSASGANVLTF. DNA for the CDR3: TGTGCCAGCAGTTTACCAAGCGCCTCTGGGGCCAACGTCCTGACTTTC.